This T cell receptor (beta chain) came from a study of kidney transplant recipient with SARS-CoV-2 infection. V was cut by 7 bases and J by 10 bases, with 20 bases left in between. The CDR3 loop spans 13 amino acids. Germline V gives CDR1 ENHRY, CDR2 SYGVKD. From the reads, TCRdb called clonotypes with MiXCR, one entry per CDR3 protein. The sample lists fewer than 250,000 distinct CDR3 sequences; roughly 26% were seen once. Regarding this clonotype: This may be a read error: a much more frequent sequence differs by one nucleotide.

This chain joins TRBV10-3 and TRBJ2-7; D remains ambiguous. The source material was a blood sample, sampled at baseline and on day 111 from a kidney transplant recipient. This TCR was recovered from a male patient aged 25-45 years who had COVID-19 and was a kidney transplant recipient. The graft donor may account for some of the T cells. The CDR3 coding sequence is TGTGCCATCACCTTCAACCCCCAAGAGGCCCAGTACTTC. This translates into CAITFNPQEAQYF.